A selection of T cell receptor beta chains follows, all from one sample in a study of response to subunit inactivated influenza vaccine. TCRdb reprocessed the RT-PCR reads via MiXCR and lists one record per CDR3 protein. Here the sample spans 500,000 to 750,000 distinct CDR3 sequences, 14% being singletons. Sequencing was performed on PBMCs from blood, taken 12 days after vaccination. These receptors originate from a man in his fifties who received an inactivated influenza vaccine. Both conserved end residues are part of each CDR3. D genes are given only for firm matches. A clone size is listed for some rows: how often the clone was seen (once, few, many), or a class if it is expanded.

J | V | size | D | DNA | CDR3
TRBJ2-2 | TRBV6-5 | few | NA | TGTGCCAGCAGTTCCGAGGGGAACACCGGGGAGCTGTTTTTT | CASSSEGNTGELFF
TRBJ2-3 | TRBV12-3/TRBV12-4 | few | NA | TGTGCCAGCACCGTGGGGGCCCGGGATACGCAGTATTTT | CASTVGARDTQYF
TRBJ2-1 | TRBV11-3 | NA | TRBD2 | TGTGCCAGCAGCTTAGAGCGGGGGGACTACGGGGAGCAGTTCTTC | CASSLERGDYGEQFF
TRBJ2-4 | TRBV11-2 | few | NA | TGTGCCAGCAGCCAGGACCTAAAAAACATTCAGTACTTC | CASSQDLKNIQYF
TRBJ2-7 | TRBV3-1 | few | NA | TGTGCCAGCAGCCAAGAGTTGGGACGGCGCTACGAGCAGTACTTC | CASSQELGRRYEQYF
TRBJ2-7 | TRBV7-8 | few | TRBD1 | TGTGCCAGCAGAGGACAGGGGGCAAGCGAGCAGTACTTC | CASRGQGASEQYF
TRBJ2-1 | TRBV7-9 | NA | NA | TGTGCCAGCAGCCCTCTAGCCCACAATGAGCAGTTCTTC | CASSPLAHNEQFF
TRBJ1-2 | TRBV7-2 | NA | NA | TGTGCCAGCAGCTTCAGGCGGGGGGAATATGGCTACACCTTC | CASSFRRGEYGYTF
TRBJ2-7 | TRBV6-2/TRBV6-3 | few | NA | TGTGCCAGCAGTTATTCCGTTAGGGATCCCTACGAGCAGTACTTC | CASSYSVRDPYEQYF
TRBJ2-7 | TRBV25-1 | few | NA | TGTGCCAGCGAAGGGCCTTGGGACTACGAGCAGTACTTC | CASEGPWDYEQYF
TRBJ2-2 | TRBV4-1 | NA | NA | TGCGCCAGCAGCCAAAAAACTAGTGGCCCCGGGGAGCTGTTTTTT | CASSQKTSGPGELFF
TRBJ1-4 | TRBV6-2/TRBV6-3 | few | NA | TGTGCCAGCAGTTACACGGAGAGCGGAAAACTGTTTTTT | CASSYTESGKLFF
TRBJ1-2 | TRBV7-9 | many | NA | TGTGCCAGCAGCTTACGGGGTCATGGCTACACCTTC | CASSLRGHGYTF
TRBJ2-1 | TRBV28 | few | NA | TGTGCCAGCAGATACTCAGGGGGGTTTGGTGAGCAGTTCTTC | CASRYSGGFGEQFF
TRBJ2-1 | TRBV20-1 | NA | NA | TGCAGTGCTAGACGCCTAAGCTCCTACAATGAGCAGTTCTTC | CSARRLSSYNEQFF
TRBJ2-3 | TRBV20-1 | NA | TRBD2 | TGCAGTGCGGGTGGGAGCGGGGTGAGAGATACGCAGTATTTT | CSAGGSGVRDTQYF
TRBJ1-1 | TRBV7-6 | NA | TRBD1 | TGTGCCAGCAGCCCAATTCAGGGGGAGAACACTGAAGCTTTCTTT | CASSPIQGENTEAFF
TRBJ2-2 | TRBV12-3/TRBV12-4 | few | NA | TGTGCCAGCAGTTTGATTGGACCGAACACCGGGGAGCTGTTTTTT | CASSLIGPNTGELFF
TRBJ2-1 | TRBV6-1 | NA | TRBD2 | TGTGCCAGCAGTGAAGTGCTAGCGGGGGGACCTTACAATGAGCAGTTCTTC | CASSEVLAGGPYNEQFF
TRBJ2-5 | TRBV4-2 | few | TRBD1 | TGTGCCAGCAGCCAACCCGGACAGGGGCCGGGAGAGACCCAGTACTTC | CASSQPGQGPGETQYF
TRBJ2-1 | TRBV4-2 | NA | TRBD2 | TGTGCCAGCAGCCAAGGCTTAGCGGGAGATGAGCAGTTCTTC | CASSQGLAGDEQFF
TRBJ2-5 | TRBV18 | few | NA | TGTGCCAGCTCACCTAGGAAGCAGGTTGAGACCCAGTACTTC | CASSPRKQVETQYF
TRBJ2-3 | TRBV12-3/TRBV12-4 | once | NA | TGTGCAACCCGTAAGAGGGGGGGCACAGATACGCAGTATTTT | CATRKRGGTDTQYF
TRBJ2-3 | TRBV18 | NA | NA | TGTGCCAGCTCACCAAGCACAAGGGTCGATACGCAGTATTTT | CASSPSTRVDTQYF
TRBJ2-4 | TRBV5-1 | few | TRBD2 | TGCGCCAGCAGCTCACCGCCGGGGGGGCAGCGGAACATTCAGTACTTC | CASSSPPGGQRNIQYF
TRBJ2-2 | TRBV9 | NA | NA | TGTGCCAGCAGCGTCGCGGTTCACACCGGGGAGCTGTTTTTT | CASSVAVHTGELFF
TRBJ2-1 | TRBV29-1 | few | TRBD2 | TGCAGCGTTGAACAACCGACTAGCGGGAGGGTATACAATGAGCAGTTCTTC | CSVEQPTSGRVYNEQFF
TRBJ2-1 | TRBV6-2/TRBV6-3 | NA | NA | TGTGCCAGCATCAGCAACAGATACAATGAGCAGTTCTTC | CASISNRYNEQFF